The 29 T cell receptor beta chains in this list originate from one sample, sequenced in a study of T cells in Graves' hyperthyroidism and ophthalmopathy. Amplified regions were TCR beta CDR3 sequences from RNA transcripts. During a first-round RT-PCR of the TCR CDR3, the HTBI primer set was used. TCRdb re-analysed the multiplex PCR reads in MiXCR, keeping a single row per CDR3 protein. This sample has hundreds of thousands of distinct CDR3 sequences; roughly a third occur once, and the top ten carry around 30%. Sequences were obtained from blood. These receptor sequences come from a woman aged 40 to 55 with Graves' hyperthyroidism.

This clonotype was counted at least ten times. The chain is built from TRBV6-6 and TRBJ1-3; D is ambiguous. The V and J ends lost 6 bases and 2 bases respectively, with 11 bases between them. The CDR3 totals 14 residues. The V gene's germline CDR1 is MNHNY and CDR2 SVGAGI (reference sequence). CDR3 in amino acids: CASSPLWAGNTIYF. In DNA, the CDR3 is TGTGCCAGCAGCCCTTTGTGGGCTGGAAACACCATATATTTT.

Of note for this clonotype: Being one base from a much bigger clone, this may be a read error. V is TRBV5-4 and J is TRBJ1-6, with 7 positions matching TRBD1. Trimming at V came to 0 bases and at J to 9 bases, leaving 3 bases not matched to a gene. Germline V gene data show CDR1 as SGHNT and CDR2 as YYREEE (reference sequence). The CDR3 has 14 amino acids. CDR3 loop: CASSLDRGPSPLHF. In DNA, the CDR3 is TGTGCCAGCAGCTTGGACAGGGGACCTTCACCCCTCCACTTT.

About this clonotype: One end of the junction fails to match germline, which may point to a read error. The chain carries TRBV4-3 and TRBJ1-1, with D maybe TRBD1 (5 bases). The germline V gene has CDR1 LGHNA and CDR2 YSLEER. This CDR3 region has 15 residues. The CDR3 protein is CASTSGGTENTEASF. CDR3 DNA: TGCGCCAGCACATCAGGTGGGACGGAGAACACTGAAGCTTCCTTT.

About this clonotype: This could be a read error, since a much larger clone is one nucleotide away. The CDR3 DNA is TGTGCCAGCTGTTCCGGGACAAGGGCTGAAAAACTGTTTTTT. Its protein is CASCSGTRAEKLFF. V is TRBV7-2 and J is TRBJ1-4; D might be TRBD1 (6 bases). CDR3 length equals 14 residues. Trimming stripped 8 bases from V and 7 bases from J, with 17 bases between. The germline V gene encodes CDR1 SGHTA and CDR2 FQGNSA. The whole variable domain, remainder taken from reference TRBV7-2 and TRBJ1-4, is GAGVSQSPSNKVTEKGKDVELRCDPISGHTALYWYRQSLGQGLEFLIYFQGNSAPDKSGLPSDRFSAERTGGSVSTLTIQRTQQEDSAVYLCASCSGTRAEKLFFGSGTQLSVL.

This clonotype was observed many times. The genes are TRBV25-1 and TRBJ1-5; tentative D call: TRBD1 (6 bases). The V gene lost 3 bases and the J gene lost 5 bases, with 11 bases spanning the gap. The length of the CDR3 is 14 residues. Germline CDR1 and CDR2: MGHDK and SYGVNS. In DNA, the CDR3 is TGTGCCAGCAGTGATGCGGGGGGCTATCAGCCCCAGCATTTT. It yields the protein CASSDAGGYQPQHF.

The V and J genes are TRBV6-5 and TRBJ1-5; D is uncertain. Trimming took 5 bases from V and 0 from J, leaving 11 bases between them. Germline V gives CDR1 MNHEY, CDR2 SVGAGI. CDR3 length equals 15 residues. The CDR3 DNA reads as TGTGCCAGCAGTACCCTGGACCGTAGCAATCAGCCCCAGCATTTT. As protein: CASSTLDRSNQPQHF.

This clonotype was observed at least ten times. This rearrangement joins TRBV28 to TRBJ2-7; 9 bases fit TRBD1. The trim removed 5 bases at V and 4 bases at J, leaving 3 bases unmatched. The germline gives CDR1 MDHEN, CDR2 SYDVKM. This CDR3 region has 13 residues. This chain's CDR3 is CASSRDREYEQYF. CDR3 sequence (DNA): TGTGCCAGCAGTCGGGACAGGGAATACGAGCAGTACTTC.

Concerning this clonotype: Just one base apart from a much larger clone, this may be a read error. This CDR3 reads CASSSGSNVLIF. DNA for the CDR3: TGTGCCAGCAGCTCCGGGTCCAACGTCCTGATTTTC. The chain links TRBV5-4 to TRBJ2-6; no clear D gene. Germline V gene sequence: CDR1 SGHNT, CDR2 YYREEE (reference sequence). The CDR3 runs 12 residues. The complete variable domain, with remaining parts taken from reference TRBV5-4 and TRBJ2-6, reads ETGVTQSPTHLIKTRGQQVTLRCSSQSGHNTVSWYQQALGQGPQFIFQYYREEENGRGNFPPRFSGLQFPNYSSELNVNALELDDSALYLCASSSGSNVLIFGAGSRLTVL.

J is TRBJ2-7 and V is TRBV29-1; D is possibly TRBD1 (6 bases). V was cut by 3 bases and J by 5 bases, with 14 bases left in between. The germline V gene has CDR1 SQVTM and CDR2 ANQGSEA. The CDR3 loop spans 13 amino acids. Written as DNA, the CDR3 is TGCAGCGTTGAGGACCGTAACAGGGACGAGCAGTACTTC. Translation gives CSVEDRNRDEQYF.

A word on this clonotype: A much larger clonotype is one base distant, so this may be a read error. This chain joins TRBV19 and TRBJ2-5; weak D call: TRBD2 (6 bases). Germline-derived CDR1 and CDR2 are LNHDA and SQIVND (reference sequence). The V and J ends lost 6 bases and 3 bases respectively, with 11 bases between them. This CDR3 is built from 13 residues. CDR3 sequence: CASRSGGKETQYF. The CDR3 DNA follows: TGTGCCAGTAGGTCCGGGGGAAAAGAGACCCAGTACTTC.

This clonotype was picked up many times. The CDR3 coding sequence is TGTGCCAGCAGCCTACCTGATGGCGGCTACACCTTC. It encodes CASSLPDGGYTF. The chain combines TRBV5-6 with TRBJ1-2; D gene unclear. The CDR3 runs 12 residues. The germline CDR1 and CDR2 sequences are SGHDT and YYEEEE. V was shortened by 4 bases and J by 8 bases, with 12 bases between the two germline ends.

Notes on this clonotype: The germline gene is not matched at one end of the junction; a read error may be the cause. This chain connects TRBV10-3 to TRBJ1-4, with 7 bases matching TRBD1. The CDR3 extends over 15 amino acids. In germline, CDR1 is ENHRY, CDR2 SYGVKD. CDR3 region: CASSYQGATNEKLFF. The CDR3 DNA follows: TGTGCCAGCAGTTATCAGGGGGCAACTAATGAAAAACTGTTTTTT.

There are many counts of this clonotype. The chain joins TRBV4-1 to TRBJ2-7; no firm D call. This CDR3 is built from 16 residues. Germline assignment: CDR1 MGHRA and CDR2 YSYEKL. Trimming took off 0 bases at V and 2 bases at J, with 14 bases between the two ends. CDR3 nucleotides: TGCGCCAGCAGCCAAGAAGTCCAAAGCCTACCCTACGAGCAGTACTTC. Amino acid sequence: CASSQEVQSLPYEQYF.

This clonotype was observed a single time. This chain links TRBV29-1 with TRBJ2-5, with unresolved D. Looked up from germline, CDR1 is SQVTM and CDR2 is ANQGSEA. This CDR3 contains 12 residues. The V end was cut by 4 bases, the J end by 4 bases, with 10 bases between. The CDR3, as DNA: TGCAGCGTTGTCGGTCCGGGAGAGACCCAGTACTTC. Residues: CSVVGPGETQYF.

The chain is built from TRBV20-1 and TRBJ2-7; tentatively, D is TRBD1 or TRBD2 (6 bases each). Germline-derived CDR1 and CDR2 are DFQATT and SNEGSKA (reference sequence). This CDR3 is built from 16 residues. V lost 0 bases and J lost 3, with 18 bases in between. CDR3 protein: CSARDPRGPELYEQYF. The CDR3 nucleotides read TGCAGTGCTAGAGATCCCCGGGGGCCGGAGCTCTACGAGCAGTACTTC.

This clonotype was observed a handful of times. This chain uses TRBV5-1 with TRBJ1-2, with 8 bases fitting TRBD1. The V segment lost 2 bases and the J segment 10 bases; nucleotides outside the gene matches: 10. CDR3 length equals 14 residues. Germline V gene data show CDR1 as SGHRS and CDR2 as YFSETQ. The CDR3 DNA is TGCGCCAGCAGCTTCGGACAGGGTGATATGGCCTACACCTTC. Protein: CASSFGQGDMAYTF.

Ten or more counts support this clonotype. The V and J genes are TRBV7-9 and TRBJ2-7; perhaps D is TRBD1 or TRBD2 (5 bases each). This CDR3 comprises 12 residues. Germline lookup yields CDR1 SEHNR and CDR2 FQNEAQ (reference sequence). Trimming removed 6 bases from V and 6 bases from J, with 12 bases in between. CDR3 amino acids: CASRTGTLEQYF. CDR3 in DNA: TGTGCCAGCAGGACCGGGACCCTCGAGCAGTACTTC.

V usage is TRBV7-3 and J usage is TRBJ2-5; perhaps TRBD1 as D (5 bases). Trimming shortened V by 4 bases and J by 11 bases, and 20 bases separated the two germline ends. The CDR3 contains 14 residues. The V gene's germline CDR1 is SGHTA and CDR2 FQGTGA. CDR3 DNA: TGTGCCAGCAGCTCGTCTTGGGGCACAGATACGCAGTACTTC. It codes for CASSSSWGTDTQYF.

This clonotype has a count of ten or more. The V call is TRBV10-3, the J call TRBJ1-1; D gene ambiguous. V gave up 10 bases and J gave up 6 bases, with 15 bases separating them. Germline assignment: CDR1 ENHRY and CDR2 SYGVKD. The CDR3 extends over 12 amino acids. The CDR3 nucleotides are TGTGCCACCTGGAGAGGGTTGGCTGAAGCTTTCTTT. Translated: CATWRGLAEAFF.

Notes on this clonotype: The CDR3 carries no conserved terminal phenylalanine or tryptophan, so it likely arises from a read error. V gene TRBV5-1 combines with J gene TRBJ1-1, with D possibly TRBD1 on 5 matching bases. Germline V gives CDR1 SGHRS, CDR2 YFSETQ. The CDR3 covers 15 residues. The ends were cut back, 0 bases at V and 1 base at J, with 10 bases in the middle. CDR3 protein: CASSLEWGRNTEAFV. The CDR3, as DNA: TGCGCCAGCAGCTTGGAGTGGGGGAGGAACACTGAAGCTTTCGTT.

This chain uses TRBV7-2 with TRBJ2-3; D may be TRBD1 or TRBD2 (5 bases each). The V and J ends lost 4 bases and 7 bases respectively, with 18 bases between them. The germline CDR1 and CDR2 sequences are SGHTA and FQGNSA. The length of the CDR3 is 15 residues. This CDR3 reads CASSSFSPGLHTQYF. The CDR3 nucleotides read TGTGCCAGCAGCTCGTTTAGCCCGGGGCTACATACGCAGTATTTT.

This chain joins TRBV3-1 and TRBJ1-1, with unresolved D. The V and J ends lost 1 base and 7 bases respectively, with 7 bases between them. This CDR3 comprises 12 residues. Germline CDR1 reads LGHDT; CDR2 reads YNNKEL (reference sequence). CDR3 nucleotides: TGTGCCAGCAGCCAAGTAGTAGGTGAAGCTTTCTTT. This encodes CASSQVVGEAFF. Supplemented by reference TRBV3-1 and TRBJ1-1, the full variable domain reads DTAVSQTPKYLVTQMGNDKSIKCEQNLGHDTMYWYKQDSKKFLKIMFSYNNKELIINETVPNRFSPKSPDKAHLNLHINSLELGDSAVYFCASSQVVGEAFFGQGTRLTVV.

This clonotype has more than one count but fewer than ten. CDR3 sequence: CSASSAGKETQYF. DNA for the CDR3: TGCAGTGCTAGCTCGGCGGGGAAAGAGACCCAGTACTTC. The chain links TRBV20-1 to TRBJ2-5, with D possibly TRBD2 on 6 matching bases. Germline CDR1 reads DFQATT; CDR2 reads SNEGSKA (reference sequence). The CDR3 sequence is 13 residues long. V was shortened by 3 bases and J by 3 bases, with 11 bases between the two germline ends.

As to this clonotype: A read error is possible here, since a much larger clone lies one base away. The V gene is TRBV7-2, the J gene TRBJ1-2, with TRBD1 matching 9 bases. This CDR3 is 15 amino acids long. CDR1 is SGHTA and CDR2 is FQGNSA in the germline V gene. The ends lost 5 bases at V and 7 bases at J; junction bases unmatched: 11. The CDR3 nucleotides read TGTGCCAGCAGCCTAAACCACAGGGGGCGGGGTGGCTACACCTTC. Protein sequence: CASSLNHRGRGGYTF. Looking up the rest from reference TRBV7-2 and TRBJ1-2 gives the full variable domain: GAGVSQSPSNKVTEKGKDVELRCDPISGHTALYWYRQSLGQGLEFLIYFQGNSAPDKSGLPSDRFSAERTGGSVSTLTIQRTQQEDSAVYLCASSLNHRGRGGYTFGSGTRLTVV.

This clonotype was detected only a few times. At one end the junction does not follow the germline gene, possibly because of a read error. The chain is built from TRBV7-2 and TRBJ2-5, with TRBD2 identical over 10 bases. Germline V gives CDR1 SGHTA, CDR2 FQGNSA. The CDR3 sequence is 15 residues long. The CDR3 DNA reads TGTGCCAGCAGCCTGCAACTAGCGGGGCAAGAGGCCCAGTACTTC. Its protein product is CASSLQLAGQEAQYF.

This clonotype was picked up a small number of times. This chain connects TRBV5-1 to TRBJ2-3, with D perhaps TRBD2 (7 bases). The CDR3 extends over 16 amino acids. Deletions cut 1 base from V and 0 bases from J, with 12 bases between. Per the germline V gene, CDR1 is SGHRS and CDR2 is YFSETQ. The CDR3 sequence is CASSLMAGASTDTQYF. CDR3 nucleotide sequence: TGCGCCAGCAGCTTGATGGCGGGGGCTAGCACAGATACGCAGTATTTT.

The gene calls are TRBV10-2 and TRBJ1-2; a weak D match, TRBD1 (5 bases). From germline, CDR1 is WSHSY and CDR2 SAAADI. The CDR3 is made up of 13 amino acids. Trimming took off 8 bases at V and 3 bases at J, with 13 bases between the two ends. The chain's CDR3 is CASVEGVHYGYTF. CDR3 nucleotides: TGCGCCAGCGTTGAAGGGGTCCACTATGGCTACACCTTC.

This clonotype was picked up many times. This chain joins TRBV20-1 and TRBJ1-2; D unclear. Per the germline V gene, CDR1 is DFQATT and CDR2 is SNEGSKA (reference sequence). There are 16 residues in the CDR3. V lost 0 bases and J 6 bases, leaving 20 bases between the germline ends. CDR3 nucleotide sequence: TGCAGTGCTAGAGATGGCCAGACCGCGCCACCTAATGGCTACACCTTC. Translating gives CSARDGQTAPPNGYTF.

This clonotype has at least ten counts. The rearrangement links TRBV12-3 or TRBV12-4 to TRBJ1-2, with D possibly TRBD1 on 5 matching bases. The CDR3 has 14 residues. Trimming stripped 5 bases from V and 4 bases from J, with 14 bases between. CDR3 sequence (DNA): TGTGCCAGCAGTCCAGGGATCCCTCTCTATGGCTACACCTTC. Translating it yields CASSPGIPLYGYTF.